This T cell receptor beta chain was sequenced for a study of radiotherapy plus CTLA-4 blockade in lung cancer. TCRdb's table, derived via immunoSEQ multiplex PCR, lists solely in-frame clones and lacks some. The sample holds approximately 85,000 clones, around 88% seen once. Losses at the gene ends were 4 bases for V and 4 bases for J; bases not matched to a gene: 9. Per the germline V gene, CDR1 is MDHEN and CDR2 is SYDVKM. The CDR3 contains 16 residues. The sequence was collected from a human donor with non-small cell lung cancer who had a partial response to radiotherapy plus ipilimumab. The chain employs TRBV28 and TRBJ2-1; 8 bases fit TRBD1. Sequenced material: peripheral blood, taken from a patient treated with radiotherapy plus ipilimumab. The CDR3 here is CASSSSGQGQYNEQFF. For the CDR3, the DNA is TGTGCCAGCAGTTCCTCTGGACAGGGTCAGTACAATGAGCAGTTCTTC.